This entry lists 2 T cell receptor beta chains sequenced from one sample in a study of T cells in Graves' hyperthyroidism and ophthalmopathy. From RNA transcripts, TCR beta CDR3 regions were amplified. HTBI primers drove first-round RT-PCR of the TCR CDR3. Each CDR3 protein is one row after TCRdb ran MiXCR on the multiplex PCR reads. The sample shows approximately 710,000 distinct CDR3 sequences, 17% of them seen only once. The sequenced sample was blood. These TCRs come from a man in his fifties with Graves' hyperthyroidism.

This clonotype was seen at least ten times. The gene calls are TRBV28 and TRBJ2-7; D gene uncertain. Germline CDR1 MDHEN, CDR2 SYDVKM. The CDR3 spans 14 residues. Between the trimmed V and J ends, which lost 3 bases and 0 bases, there was a span of 9 bases. The CDR3 sequence: CASSLVGFSYEQYF. The CDR3 nucleotides read TGTGCCAGCAGTTTGGTCGGGTTCTCCTACGAGCAGTACTTC.

This chain joins TRBV3-1 and TRBJ2-1; 11 bases are a match to TRBD2. Germline CDR1 is LGHDT and CDR2 is YNNKEL (reference sequence). The CDR3 loop spans 18 amino acids. Trimming took 5 bases from V and 10 from J; bases not matched to a gene: 19. The CDR3 sequence is CASSFDRGVAGGPEEQFF. In DNA, the CDR3 is TGTGCCAGCAGCTTCGATCGGGGGGTAGCGGGAGGGCCGGAGGAGCAGTTCTTC.